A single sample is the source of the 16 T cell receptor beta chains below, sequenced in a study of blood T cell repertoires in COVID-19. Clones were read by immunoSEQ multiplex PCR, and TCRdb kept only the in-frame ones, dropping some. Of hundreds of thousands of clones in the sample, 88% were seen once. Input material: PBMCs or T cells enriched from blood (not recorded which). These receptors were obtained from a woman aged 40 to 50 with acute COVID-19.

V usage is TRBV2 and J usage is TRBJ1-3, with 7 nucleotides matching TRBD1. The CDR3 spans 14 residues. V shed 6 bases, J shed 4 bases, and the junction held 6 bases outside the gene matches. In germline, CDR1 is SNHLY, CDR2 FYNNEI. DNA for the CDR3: TGTGCCAGCAGCCCCGGGACAGTAGGAAACACCATATATTTT. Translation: CASSPGTVGNTIYF.

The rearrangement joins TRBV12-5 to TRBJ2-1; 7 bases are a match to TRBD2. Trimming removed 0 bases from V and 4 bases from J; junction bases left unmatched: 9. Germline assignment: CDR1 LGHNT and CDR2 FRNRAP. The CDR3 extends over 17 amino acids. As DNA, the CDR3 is TGTGCTAGTGGTTTGGTAAGGGCAGGACTAGAATACAATGAGCAGTTCTTC. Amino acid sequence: CASGLVRAGLEYNEQFF.

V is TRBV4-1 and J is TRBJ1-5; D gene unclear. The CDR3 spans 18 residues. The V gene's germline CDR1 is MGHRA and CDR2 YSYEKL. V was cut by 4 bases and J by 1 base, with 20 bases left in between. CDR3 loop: CASSLEWRVGNSNQPQHF. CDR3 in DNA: TGCGCCAGCAGCCTCGAATGGAGGGTAGGGAACAGCAATCAGCCCCAGCATTTT.

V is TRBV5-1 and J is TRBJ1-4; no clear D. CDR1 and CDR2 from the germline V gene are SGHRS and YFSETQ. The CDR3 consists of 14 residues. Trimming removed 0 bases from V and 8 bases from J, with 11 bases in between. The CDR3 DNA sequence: TGCGCCAGCAGCTTGGCCGGGTTTGAAGAAAAACTGTTTTTT. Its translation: CASSLAGFEEKLFF.

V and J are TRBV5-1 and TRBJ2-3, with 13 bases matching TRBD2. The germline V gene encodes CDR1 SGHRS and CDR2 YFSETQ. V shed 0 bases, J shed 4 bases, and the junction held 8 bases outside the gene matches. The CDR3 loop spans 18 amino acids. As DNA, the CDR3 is TGCGCCAGCAGCTTGGAAACCACCGGGACTAGCGGGGCAGATACGCAGTATTTT. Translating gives CASSLETTGTSGADTQYF.

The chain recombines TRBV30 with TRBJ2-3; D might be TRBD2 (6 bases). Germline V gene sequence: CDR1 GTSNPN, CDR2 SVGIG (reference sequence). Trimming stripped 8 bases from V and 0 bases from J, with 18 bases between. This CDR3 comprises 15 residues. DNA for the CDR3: TGTGCCGCCCAGGCGGGGTGGGGTAGCACAGATACGCAGTATTTT. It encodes CAAQAGWGSTDTQYF.

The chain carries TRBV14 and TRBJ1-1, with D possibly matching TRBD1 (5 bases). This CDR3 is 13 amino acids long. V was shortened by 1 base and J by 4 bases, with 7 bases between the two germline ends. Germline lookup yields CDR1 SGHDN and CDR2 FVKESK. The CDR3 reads CASSQATGTEAFF. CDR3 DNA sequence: TGTGCCAGCAGCCAAGCTACAGGCACTGAAGCTTTCTTT.

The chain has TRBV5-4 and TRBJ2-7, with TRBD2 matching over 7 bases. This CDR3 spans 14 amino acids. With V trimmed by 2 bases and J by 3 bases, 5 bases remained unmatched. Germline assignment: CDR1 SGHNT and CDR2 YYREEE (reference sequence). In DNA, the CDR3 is TGTGCCAGCAGCTTCGGGACTATAGTCTACGAGCAGTACTTC. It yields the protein CASSFGTIVYEQYF.

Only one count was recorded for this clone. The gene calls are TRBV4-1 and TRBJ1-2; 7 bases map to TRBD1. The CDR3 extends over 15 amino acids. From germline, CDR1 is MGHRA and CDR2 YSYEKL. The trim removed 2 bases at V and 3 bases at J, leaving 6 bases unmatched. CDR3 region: CASSQTPGQHYGYTF. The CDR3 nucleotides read TGCGCCAGCAGCCAAACTCCGGGACAGCACTATGGCTACACCTTC.

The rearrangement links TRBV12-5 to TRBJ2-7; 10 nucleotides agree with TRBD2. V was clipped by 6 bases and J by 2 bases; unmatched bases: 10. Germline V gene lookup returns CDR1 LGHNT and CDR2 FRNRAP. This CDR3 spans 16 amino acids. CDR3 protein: CASGPPPLAGAYEQYF. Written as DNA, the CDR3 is TGTGCTAGTGGACCGCCCCCCCTAGCGGGGGCCTACGAGCAGTACTTC.

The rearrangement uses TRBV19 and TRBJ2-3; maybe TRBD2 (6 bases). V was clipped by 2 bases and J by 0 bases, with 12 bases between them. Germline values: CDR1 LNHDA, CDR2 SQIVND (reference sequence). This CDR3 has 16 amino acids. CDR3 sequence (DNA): TGTGCCAGTAGTATACTAGCGCCGCCTAGCACAGATACGCAGTATTTT. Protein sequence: CASSILAPPSTDTQYF.

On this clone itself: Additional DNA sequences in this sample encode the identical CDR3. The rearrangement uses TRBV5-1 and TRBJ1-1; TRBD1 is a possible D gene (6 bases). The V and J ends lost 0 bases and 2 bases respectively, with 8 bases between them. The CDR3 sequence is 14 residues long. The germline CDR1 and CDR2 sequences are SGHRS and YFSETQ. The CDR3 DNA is TGCGCCAGCAGCTTGGGGACAGCTAACACTGAAGCTTTCTTT. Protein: CASSLGTANTEAFF.

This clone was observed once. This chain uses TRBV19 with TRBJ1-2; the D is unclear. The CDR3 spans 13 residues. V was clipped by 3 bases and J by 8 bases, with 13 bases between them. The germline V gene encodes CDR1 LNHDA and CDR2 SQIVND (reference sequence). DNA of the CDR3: TGTGCCAGTAGTATCGCCGATCTCAGGGGCTACACCTTC. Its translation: CASSIADLRGYTF.

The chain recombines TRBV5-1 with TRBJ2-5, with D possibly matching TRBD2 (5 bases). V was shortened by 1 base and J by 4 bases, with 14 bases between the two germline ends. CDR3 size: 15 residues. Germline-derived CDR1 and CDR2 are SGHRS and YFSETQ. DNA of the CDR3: TGCGCCAGCAGCTTGTCGGGGAATATCCGAGAGACCCAGTACTTC. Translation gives CASSLSGNIRETQYF.

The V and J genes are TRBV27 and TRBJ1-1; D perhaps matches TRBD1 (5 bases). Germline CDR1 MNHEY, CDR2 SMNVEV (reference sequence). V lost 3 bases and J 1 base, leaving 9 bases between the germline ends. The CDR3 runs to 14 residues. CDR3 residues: CASSLRGENTEAFF. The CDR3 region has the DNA TGTGCCAGCAGTTTGCGGGGGGAGAACACTGAAGCTTTCTTT.

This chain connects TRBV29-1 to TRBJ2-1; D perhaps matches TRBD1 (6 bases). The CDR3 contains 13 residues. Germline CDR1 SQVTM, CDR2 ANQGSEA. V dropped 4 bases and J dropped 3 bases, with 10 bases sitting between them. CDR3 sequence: CSVGQGNYNEQFF. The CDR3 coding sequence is TGCAGCGTTGGTCAGGGGAACTACAATGAGCAGTTCTTC.